This paragraph covers one T cell receptor (beta chain) sequence. Its antigen is still unknown. PCR primers comprised 60 Vbeta and 13 Jbeta primers. Measured with immunoSEQ multiplex PCR; TCRdb has only the in-frame clones, and not every one. Altogether over 150,000 clones are present, 68% being singletons, with the ten largest covering around 2.8%. The data originate from a study of cytomegalovirus exposure and HLA in healthy donors. Study-wide findings and caveats: The study had only CMV serostatus as immune exposure information. As a later analysis showed, several of the most significant clusters appeared to be linked to common viral pathogens.

This CDR3 is built from 15 residues. Trimming took 0 bases from V and 6 from J; bases not matched to a gene: 8. Germline loops: CDR1 SGDLS, CDR2 YYNGEE. Sequenced input: PBMCs. The chain joins TRBV9 to TRBJ2-7, with 8 positions matching TRBD2. The clonotype comes from a woman in her 40s in good health and CMV-seropositive. The CDR3 DNA is TGTGCCAGCAGCGTAGGACTAGCGCCTCGCCGCGAGCAGTACTTC. It encodes CASSVGLAPRREQYF.